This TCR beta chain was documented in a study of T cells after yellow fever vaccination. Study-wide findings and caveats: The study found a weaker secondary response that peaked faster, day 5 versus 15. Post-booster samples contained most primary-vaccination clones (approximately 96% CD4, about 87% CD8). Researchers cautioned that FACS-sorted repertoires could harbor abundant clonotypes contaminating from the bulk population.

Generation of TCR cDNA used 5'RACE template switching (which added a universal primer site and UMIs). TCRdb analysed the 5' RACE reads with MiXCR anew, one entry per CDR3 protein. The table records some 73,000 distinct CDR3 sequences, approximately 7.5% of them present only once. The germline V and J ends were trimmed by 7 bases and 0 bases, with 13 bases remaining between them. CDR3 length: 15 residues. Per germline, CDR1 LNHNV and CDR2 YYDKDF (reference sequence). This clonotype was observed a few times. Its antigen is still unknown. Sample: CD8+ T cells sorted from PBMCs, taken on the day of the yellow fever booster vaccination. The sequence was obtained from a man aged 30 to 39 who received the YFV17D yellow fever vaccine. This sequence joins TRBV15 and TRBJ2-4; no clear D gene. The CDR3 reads CATTPGYLAKNIQYF. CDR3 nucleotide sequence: TGTGCCACCACCCCCGGGTACCTAGCCAAAAACATTCAGTACTTC.